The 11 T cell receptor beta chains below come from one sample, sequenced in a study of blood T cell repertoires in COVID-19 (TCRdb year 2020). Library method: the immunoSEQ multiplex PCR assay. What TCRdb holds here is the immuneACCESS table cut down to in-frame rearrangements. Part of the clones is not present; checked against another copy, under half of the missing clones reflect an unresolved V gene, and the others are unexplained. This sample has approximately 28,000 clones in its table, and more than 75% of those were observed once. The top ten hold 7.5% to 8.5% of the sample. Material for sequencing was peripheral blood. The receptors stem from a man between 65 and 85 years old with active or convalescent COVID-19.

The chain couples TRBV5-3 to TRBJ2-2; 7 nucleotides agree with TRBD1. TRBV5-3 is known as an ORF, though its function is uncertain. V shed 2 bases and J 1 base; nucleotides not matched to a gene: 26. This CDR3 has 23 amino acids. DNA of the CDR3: TGTGCCAGAAGCTTCTCAGCCCCCGACAGGGTGCTTGACCAAGTACTGAACACCGGGGAGCTGTTTTTT. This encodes CARSFSAPDRVLDQVLNTGELFF.

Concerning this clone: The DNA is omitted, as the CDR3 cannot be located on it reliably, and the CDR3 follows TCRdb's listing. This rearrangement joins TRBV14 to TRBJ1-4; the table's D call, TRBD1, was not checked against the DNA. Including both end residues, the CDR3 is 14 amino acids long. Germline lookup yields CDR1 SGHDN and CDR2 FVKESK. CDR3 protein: CASSQSNVGTGIFF.

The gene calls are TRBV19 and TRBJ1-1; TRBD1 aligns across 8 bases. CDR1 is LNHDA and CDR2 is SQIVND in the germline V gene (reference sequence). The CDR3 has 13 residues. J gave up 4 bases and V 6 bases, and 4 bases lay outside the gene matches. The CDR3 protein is CASRNRGFTEAFF. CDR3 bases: TGTGCCAGTAGGAACAGGGGGTTCACTGAAGCTTTCTTT.

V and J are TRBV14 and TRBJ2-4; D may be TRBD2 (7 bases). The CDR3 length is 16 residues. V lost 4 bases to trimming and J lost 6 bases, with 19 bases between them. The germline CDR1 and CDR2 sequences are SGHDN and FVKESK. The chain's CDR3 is CASSPMGGALGNIQYF. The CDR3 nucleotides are TGTGCCAGCAGCCCCATGGGGGGGGCCTTGGGAAACATTCAGTACTTC.

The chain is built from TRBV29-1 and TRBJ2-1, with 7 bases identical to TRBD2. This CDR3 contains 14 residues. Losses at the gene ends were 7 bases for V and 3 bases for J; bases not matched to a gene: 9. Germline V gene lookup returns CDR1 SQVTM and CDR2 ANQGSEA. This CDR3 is CSAGREAYYNEQFF. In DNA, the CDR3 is TGCAGCGCGGGACGGGAGGCTTACTACAATGAGCAGTTCTTC.

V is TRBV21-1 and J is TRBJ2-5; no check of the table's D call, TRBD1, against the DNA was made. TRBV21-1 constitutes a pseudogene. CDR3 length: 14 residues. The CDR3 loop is CASSGQDKEETQYF. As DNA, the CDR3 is TGTGCCAGCAGCGGCCAGGACAAAGAAGAGACCCAGTACTTC.

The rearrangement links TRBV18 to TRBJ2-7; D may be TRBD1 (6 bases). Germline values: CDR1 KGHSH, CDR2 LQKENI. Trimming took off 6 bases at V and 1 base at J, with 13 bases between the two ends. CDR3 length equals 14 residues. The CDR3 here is CASSPTQGSYEQYF. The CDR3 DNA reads TGTGCCAGCTCTCCGACACAGGGATCCTACGAGCAGTACTTC.

CDR3 amino acids: CASSRTSGGADTQYF. The DNA for the CDR3 is TGTGCCAGCAGCAGAACTAGCGGGGGGGCAGATACGCAGTATTTT. This rearrangement joins TRBV7-7 to TRBJ2-3, with 13 bases lining up with TRBD2. Trimming took 5 bases from V and 4 from J; bases not matched to a gene: 3. The CDR3 sequence is 15 residues long. The germline gives CDR1 SSHAT, CDR2 FNYEAQ (reference sequence).

The CDR3 DNA sequence: TGTGCCAGCAGCCCAACCGGGACTAGCGGGGGGCTTGAGCAGTTCTTC. Translating gives CASSPTGTSGGLEQFF. V is TRBV3-1 (or the pseudogene TRBV3-2) and J is TRBJ2-1, with 15 bases that match TRBD2. V gave up 4 bases and J gave up 9 bases; unmatched junction bases: 7. The CDR3 totals 16 residues. Germline V lookup: CDR1 LGHDT, CDR2 YNNKEL (reference sequence).

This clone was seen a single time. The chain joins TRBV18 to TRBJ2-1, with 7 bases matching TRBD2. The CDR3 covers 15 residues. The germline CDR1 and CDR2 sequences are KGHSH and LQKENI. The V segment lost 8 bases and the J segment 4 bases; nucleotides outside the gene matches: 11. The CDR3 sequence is CASRNGGGAYNEQFF. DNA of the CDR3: TGTGCCAGCCGGAATGGGGGGGGTGCGTACAATGAGCAGTTCTTC. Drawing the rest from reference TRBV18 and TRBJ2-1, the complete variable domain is NAGVMQNPRHLVRRRGQEARLRCSPMKGHSHVYWYRQLPEEGLKFMVYLQKENIIDESGMPKERFSAEFPKEGPSILRIQQVVRGDSAAYFCASRNGGGAYNEQFFGPGTRLTVL.

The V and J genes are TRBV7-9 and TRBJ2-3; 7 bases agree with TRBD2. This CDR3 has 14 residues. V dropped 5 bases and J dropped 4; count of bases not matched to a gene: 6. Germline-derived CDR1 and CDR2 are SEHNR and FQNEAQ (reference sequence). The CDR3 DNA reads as TGTGCCAGCAGCCTGGGGGGGAGGCCAGATACGCAGTATTTT. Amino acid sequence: CASSLGGRPDTQYF.